This T cell receptor beta chain was observed in a study of CD8 T cells in ankylosing spondylitis. Study results and limitations: Typical of ankylosing spondylitis blood, it appeared, was a TCR beta motif of under 10 highly homologous variants.

Many counts were recorded for this clonotype. The antigen is unknown. TCRdb passed the 5' RACE reads through MiXCR, listing each CDR3 protein once. This sample carries under 250,000 distinct CDR3 sequences, under 8.5% of them seen once, and the ten largest clones take more than 4%. Sequencing was performed on blood, either unsorted or a sorted T cell fraction (not recorded which). This TCR derives from a female donor with ankylosing spondylitis or in good health (not recorded which).

CDR3 residues: CASSYGGLAGILVYNEQFF. CDR3 nucleotides: TGTGCCAGCAGTTACGGGGGACTAGCGGGTATCTTGGTTTACAATGAGCAGTTCTTC. The chain uses TRBV6-2 or TRBV6-3 and TRBJ2-1; 12 bases fit TRBD2. The CDR3 has 19 amino acids. Looked up from germline, CDR1 is MNHEY and CDR2 is SVGEGT. The J segment lost 4 bases and the V segment lost 2 bases, leaving 12 bases of the junction unmatched.